This T cell receptor (beta chain) appears in the sequencing data of a study of identical twins. Study-wide results and caveats: Reduced insertions were recorded for abundant cord blood beta clonotypes, with no such pattern in memory repertoires. Diverse VJ usage suggested most zero-insertion clonotypes were not invariant T cells.

One entry per CDR3 protein results from TCRdb running MiXCR on the 5' RACE reads. The data contain about 190,000 distinct CDR3 sequences, 15% to 20% of them singletons. With V trimmed by 0 bases and J by 3 bases, 5 bases remained unmatched. The germline V gene encodes CDR1 SQVTM and CDR2 ANQGSEA. This CDR3 comprises 15 residues. In its sample, this clonotype was seen a few times. Its specificity is not known. This same sample was also taken into another study, of T cells expressing NK-cell markers.

The sequence was obtained from a woman aged 18-30 years in good health. The V and J genes are TRBV29-1 and TRBJ2-7; 10 nucleotides agree with TRBD1. Sequenced input: CD8+ T cells sorted from blood. This CDR3 reads CSVEERGDRGYEQYF. For the CDR3, the DNA is TGCAGCGTTGAAGAAAGGGGGGACAGGGGCTACGAGCAGTACTTC.